What follows are 9 T cell receptor beta chains derived from one specimen sequenced in a study of Graves' ophthalmopathy and Graves' hyperthyroidism. RNA transcripts yielded amplified TCR beta CDR3 regions. The workflow started with a first-round RT-PCR run with HTBI primers and then moved on to a second-round multiplex PCR. TCRdb processed the multiplex PCR reads anew with MiXCR; each CDR3 protein has one entry. The sample lists about 620,000 distinct CDR3 sequences; approximately 21% were seen once. The sequenced material came from peripheral blood. These receptors were taken from a woman between 18 and 29 years old with stable Graves' hyperthyroidism. Some clones in this sample may be carry-over from other donors' samples.

The chain joins TRBV15 to TRBJ2-3, with a weak D call TRBD2 (6 bases). CDR3 length: 14 amino acids. Trimming took 3 bases from V and 10 from J, leaving 17 bases between them. CDR1 and CDR2 (germline): LNHNV, YYDKDF (reference sequence). CDR3 sequence: CATSRPGTHVAQYF. The CDR3 DNA follows: TGTGCCACCAGCAGGCCCGGGACTCACGTAGCGCAGTATTTT.

This clonotype was detected many times. The rearrangement uses TRBV28 and TRBJ1-2; no reliable D call. Trimming shortened V by 10 bases and J by 4 bases, and 22 bases separated the two germline ends. This CDR3 is 15 amino acids long. CDR1 and CDR2 (germline): MDHEN, SYDVKM. CDR3 amino acids: CATTVNPRRVYGYTF. In nucleotides, the CDR3 is TGTGCCACCACGGTAAACCCTCGGCGGGTCTATGGCTACACCTTC.

This sequence joins TRBV2 and TRBJ1-1; 7 bases align to TRBD1. V dropped 7 bases and J dropped 5; count of bases not matched to a gene: 10. The CDR3 spans 14 residues. The germline gives CDR1 SNHLY, CDR2 FYNNEI. CDR3 amino acids: CASIRGWSRTEAFF. The CDR3 DNA follows: TGTGCCAGCATCAGGGGGTGGAGTCGGACTGAAGCTTTCTTT.

The gene calls are TRBV18 and TRBJ1-1; D unclear. Germline CDR1 KGHSH, CDR2 LQKENI. V was trimmed by 5 bases and J by 2 bases, leaving 12 bases between them. The CDR3 runs 14 residues. The CDR3 protein is CASSLQRSNTEAFF. The CDR3 DNA reads as TGTGCCAGCTCATTGCAGCGATCTAACACTGAAGCTTTCTTT.

The V and J genes are TRBV20-1 and TRBJ2-7; possibly TRBD1 for D (6 bases). CDR1 is DFQATT and CDR2 is SNEGSKA in the germline V gene (reference sequence). V was trimmed by 6 bases and J by 1 base, leaving 13 bases between them. The CDR3 is made up of 13 amino acids. The CDR3 sequence is CSATHTGSYEQYF. CDR3 in DNA: TGCAGTGCAACGCACACAGGGTCCTACGAGCAGTACTTC.

This clonotype was counted a single time. This chain uses TRBV2 with TRBJ1-2; TRBD1 might be the D (6 bases). Germline-derived CDR1 and CDR2 are SNHLY and FYNNEI. With 5 bases removed from V and 8 bases from J, the gap between germline ends came to 15 bases. The CDR3 is made up of 13 amino acids. CDR3 DNA sequence: TGTGCCAGCAGTACACAGGGTCTCGAGGGCTACACCTTC. Translation gives CASSTQGLEGYTF.

This clonotype appeared many times. This sequence joins TRBV29-1 and TRBJ2-7; D gene uncertain. The CDR3 runs to 12 residues. The V gene's germline CDR1 is SQVTM and CDR2 ANQGSEA. With 6 bases removed from V and 0 bases from J, the gap between germline ends came to 9 bases. The CDR3 spells CSVAPRSYEQYF. The CDR3 nucleotides are TGCAGCGTAGCCCCACGCTCCTACGAGCAGTACTTC.

This clonotype came up a few times. The CDR3 DNA is TGTGCCAGCAGCGGACCCCGGACTAGCGGGGGTTACTACGAGCAGTACTTC. This translates into CASSGPRTSGGYYEQYF. The rearrangement uses TRBV14 and TRBJ2-7, with 13 bases lining up with TRBD2. Germline CDR1 reads SGHDN; CDR2 reads FVKESK. The CDR3 extends over 17 amino acids. J lost 3 bases, V lost 5 bases, and 10 bases had no gene match.

As regards this clonotype: Being one base from a much bigger clone, this may be a read error. Because the CDR3 is missing its conserved closing phenylalanine or tryptophan, this is likely a read error. The chain joins TRBV11-2 to TRBJ2-3; unclear D gene. Trimming took 0 bases from V and 2 from J, leaving 3 bases between them. In germline, CDR1 is SGHAT, CDR2 FQNNGV. This CDR3 region has 13 residues. CDR3 residues: CASSLDTTDTQYC. In DNA, the CDR3 is TGTGCCAGCAGCTTAGACACCACAGATACGCAGTATTGT.